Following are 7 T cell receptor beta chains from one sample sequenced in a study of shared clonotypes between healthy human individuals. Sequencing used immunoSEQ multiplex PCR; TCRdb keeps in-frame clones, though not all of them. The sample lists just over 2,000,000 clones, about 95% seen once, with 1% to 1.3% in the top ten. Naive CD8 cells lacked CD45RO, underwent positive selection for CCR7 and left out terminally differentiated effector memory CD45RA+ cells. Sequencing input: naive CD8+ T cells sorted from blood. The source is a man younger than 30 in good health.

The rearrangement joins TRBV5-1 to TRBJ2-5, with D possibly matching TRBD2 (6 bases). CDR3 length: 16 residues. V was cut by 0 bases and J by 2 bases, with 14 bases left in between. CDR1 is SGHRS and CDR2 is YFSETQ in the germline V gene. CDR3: CASSLGTGVGQETQYF. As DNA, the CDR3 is TGCGCCAGCAGCTTGGGTACGGGGGTCGGACAAGAGACCCAGTACTTC.

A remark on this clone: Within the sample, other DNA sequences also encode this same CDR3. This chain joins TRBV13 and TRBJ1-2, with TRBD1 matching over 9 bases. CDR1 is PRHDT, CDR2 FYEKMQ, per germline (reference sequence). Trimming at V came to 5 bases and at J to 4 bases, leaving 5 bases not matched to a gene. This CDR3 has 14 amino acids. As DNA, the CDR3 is TGTGCCAGCAGCCCTGGACAGGGGATCTATGGCTACACCTTC. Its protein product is CASSPGQGIYGYTF.

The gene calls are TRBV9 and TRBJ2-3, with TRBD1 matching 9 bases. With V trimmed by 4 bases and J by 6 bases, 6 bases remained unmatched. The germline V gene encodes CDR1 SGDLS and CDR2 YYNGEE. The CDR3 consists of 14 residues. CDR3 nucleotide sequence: TGTGCCAGCAGCCCGGGACAGGGAAGGGATACGCAGTATTTT. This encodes CASSPGQGRDTQYF.

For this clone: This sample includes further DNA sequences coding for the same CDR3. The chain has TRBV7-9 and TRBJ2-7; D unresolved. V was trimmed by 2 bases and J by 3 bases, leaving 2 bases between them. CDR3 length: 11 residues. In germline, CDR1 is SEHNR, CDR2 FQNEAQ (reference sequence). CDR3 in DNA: TGTGCCAGCAGCTTAAACTACGAGCAGTACTTC. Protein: CASSLNYEQYF.

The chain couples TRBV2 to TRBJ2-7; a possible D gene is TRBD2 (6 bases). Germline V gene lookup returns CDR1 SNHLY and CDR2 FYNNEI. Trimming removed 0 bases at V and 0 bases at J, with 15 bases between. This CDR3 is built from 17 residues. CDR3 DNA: TGTGCCAGCAGTGAAGCGCTTCCGAGTAGCGGCTCCTACGAGCAGTACTTC. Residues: CASSEALPSSGSYEQYF.

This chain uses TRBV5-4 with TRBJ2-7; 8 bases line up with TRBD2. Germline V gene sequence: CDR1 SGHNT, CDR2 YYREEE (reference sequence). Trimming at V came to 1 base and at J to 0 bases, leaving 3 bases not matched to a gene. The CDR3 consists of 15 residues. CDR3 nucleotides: TGTGCCAGCAGCTTGTGGCGGGGGGACTCCTACGAGCAGTACTTC. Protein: CASSLWRGDSYEQYF.

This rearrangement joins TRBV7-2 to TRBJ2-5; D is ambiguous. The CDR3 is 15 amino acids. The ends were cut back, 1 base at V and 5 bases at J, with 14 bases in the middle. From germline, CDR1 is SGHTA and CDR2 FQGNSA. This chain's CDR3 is CASSLGVSSWETQYF. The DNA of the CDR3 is TGTGCCAGCAGCTTAGGTGTCAGCTCCTGGGAGACCCAGTACTTC.